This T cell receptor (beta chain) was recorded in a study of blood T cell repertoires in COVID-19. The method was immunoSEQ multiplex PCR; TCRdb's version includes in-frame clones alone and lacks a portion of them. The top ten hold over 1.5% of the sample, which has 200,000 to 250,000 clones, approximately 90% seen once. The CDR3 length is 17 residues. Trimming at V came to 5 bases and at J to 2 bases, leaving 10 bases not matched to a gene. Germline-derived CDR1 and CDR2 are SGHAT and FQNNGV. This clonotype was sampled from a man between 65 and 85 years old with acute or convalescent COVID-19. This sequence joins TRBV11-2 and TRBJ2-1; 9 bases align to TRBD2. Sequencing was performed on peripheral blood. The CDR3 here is CASSLAGSKHTYNEQFF. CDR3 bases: TGTGCCAGCAGCCTAGCGGGATCAAAACATACCTACAATGAGCAGTTCTTC. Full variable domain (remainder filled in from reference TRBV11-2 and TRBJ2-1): EAGVAQSPRYKIIEKRQSVAFWCNPISGHATLYWYQQILGQGPKLLIQFQNNGVVDDSQLPKDRFSAERLKGVDSTLKIQPAKLEDSAVYLCASSLAGSKHTYNEQFFGPGTRLTVL.